This T cell receptor beta chain appears in the sequencing data of a study of T cell responses to AZD1222 COVID-19 vaccine. Produced via immunoSEQ multiplex PCR; TCRdb's table is partial and in-frame only. This table holds approximately 200,000 clones, 88% found once. V lost 0 bases and J 4 bases, leaving 6 bases between the germline ends. Germline-derived CDR1 and CDR2 are MNHEY and SVGAGI. The CDR3 extends over 14 amino acids. The chain is built from TRBV6-5 and TRBJ1-4; D is uncertain. The receptor was derived from an adult in good health. The sequencing used peripheral blood, collected on day 0 of AZD1222 vaccination. The CDR3 DNA reads TGTGCCAGCAGTTACTCGACGGGTAATGAAAAACTGTTTTTT. It is translated as CASSYSTGNEKLFF.